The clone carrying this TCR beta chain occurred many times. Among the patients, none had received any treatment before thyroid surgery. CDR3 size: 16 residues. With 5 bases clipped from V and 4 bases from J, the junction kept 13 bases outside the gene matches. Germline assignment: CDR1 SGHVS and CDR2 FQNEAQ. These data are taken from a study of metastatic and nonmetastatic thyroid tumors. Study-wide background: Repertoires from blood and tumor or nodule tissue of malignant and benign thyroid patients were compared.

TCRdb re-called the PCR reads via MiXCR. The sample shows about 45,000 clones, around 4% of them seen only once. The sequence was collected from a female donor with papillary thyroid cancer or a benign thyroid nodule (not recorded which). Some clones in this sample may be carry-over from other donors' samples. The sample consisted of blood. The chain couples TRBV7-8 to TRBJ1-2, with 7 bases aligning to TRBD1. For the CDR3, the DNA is TGTGCCAGCAGCCCATACACAGGGGCGTCTAGCTATGGCTACACCTTC. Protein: CASSPYTGASSYGYTF.